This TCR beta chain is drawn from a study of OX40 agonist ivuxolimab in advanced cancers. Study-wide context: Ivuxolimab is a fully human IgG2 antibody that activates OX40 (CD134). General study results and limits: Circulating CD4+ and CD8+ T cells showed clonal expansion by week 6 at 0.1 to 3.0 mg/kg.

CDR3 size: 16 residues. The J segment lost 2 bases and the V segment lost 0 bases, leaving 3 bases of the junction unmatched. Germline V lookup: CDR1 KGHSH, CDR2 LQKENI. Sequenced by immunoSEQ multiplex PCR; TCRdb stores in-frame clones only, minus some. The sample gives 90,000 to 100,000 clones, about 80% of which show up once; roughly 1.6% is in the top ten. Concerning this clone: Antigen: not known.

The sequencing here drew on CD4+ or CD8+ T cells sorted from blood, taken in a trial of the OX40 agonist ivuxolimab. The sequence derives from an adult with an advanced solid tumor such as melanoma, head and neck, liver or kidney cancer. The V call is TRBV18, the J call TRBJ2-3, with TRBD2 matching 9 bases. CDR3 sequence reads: CASSPPSGSLTDTQYF. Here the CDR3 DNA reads TGTGCCAGCTCACCACCTAGCGGGAGCCTCACAGATACGCAGTATTTT. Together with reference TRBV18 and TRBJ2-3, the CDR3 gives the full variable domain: NAGVMQNPRHLVRRRGQEARLRCSPMKGHSHVYWYRQLPEEGLKFMVYLQKENIIDESGMPKERFSAEFPKEGPSILRIQQVVRGDSAAYFCASSPPSGSLTDTQYFGPGTRLTVL.